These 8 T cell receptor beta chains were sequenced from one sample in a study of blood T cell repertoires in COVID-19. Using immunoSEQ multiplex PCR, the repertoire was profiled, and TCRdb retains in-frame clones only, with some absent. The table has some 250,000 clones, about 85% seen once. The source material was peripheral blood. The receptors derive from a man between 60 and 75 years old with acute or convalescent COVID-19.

The CDR3 loop is CASSPTASNEKLFF. In DNA form, the CDR3 reads TGTGCCAGCAGCCCGACAGCGTCTAATGAAAAACTGTTTTTT. The gene calls are TRBV7-9 and TRBJ1-4; a weak D match, TRBD1 (5 bases). Trimming left V 5 bases short and J 3 bases short, with 10 bases between. Germline values: CDR1 SEHNR, CDR2 FQNEAQ (reference sequence). CDR3 length equals 14 residues.

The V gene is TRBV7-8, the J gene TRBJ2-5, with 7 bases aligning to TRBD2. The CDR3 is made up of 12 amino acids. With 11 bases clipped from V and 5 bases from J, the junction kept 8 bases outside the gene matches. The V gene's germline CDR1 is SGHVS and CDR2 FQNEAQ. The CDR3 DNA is TGTGCCTGCTCAGCGGGGACCGAGACCCAGTACTTC. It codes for CACSAGTETQYF.

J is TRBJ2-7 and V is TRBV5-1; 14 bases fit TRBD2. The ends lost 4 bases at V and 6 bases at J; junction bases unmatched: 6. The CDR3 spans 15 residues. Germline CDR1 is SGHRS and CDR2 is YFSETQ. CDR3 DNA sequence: TGCGCCAGCAGCGCCCGACTAGCGGGGGGGGTCGAGCAGTACTTC. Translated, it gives CASSARLAGGVEQYF. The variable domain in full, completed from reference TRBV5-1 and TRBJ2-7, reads KAGVTQTPRYLIKTRGQQVTLSCSPISGHRSVSWYQQTPGQGLQFLFEYFSETQRNKGNFPGRFSGRQFSNSRSEMNVSTLELGDSALYLCASSARLAGGVEQYFGPGTRLTVT.

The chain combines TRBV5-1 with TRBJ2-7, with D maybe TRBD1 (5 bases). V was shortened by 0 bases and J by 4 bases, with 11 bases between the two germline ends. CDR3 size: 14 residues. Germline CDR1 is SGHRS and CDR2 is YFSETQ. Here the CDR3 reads CASSLAQGLYEQYF. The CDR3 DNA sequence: TGCGCCAGCAGCTTGGCCCAGGGTTTGTACGAGCAGTACTTC.

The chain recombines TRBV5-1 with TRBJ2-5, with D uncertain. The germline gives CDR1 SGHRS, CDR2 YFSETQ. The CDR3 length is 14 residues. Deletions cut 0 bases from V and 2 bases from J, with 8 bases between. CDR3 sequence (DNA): TGCGCCAGCAGCTTGGACAGATCACAAGAGACCCAGTACTTC. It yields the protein CASSLDRSQETQYF.

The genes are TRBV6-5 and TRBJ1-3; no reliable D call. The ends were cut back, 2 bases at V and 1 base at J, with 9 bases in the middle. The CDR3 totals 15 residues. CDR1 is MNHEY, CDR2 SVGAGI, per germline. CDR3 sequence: CASSYGEESGNTIYF. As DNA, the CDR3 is TGTGCCAGCAGTTACGGGGAGGAATCTGGAAACACCATATATTTT.

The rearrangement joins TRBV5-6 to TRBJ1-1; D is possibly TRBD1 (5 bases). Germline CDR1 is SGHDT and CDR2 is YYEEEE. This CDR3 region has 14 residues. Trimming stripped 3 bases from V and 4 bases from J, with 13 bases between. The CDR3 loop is CASSSTGGSTEAFF. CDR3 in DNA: TGTGCCAGCAGCTCCACCGGGGGGTCCACTGAAGCTTTCTTT.

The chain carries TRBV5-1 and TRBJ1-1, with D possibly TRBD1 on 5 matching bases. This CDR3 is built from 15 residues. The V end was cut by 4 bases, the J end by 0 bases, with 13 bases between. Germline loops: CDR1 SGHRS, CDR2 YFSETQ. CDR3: CASSDQTAMNTEAFF. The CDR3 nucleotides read TGCGCCAGCAGCGATCAGACAGCTATGAACACTGAAGCTTTCTTT.